The 16 T cell receptor beta chains below come from one sample, sequenced in a study of CD8 T cells in Susac syndrome. Random hexamers were used to reverse transcribe roughly 0.5 to 1 ug of RNA. TCRdb reanalysed the immunoSEQ multiplex PCR reads using MiXCR and keeps one entry per CDR3 protein. In the table there are some 100,000 distinct CDR3 sequences, about 95% of which are singletons. Sequenced material: CD4+ T cells from PBMCs. Receptors were obtained from a human donor in good health.

The chain couples TRBV20-1 to TRBJ2-5; 9 bases align to TRBD2. This CDR3 contains 18 residues. In germline, CDR1 is DFQATT, CDR2 SNEGSKA (reference sequence). Germline trimming cut 2 bases from V and 4 bases from J; bases unmatched to any gene: 17. CDR3 bases: TGCAGTGCTAGACTACCCCGGGGGAAGCGGGGGGCCTTAGAGACCCAGTACTTC. Protein product: CSARLPRGKRGALETQYF.

This sequence joins TRBV2 and TRBJ2-3; D remains ambiguous. Trimming removed 5 bases from V and 5 bases from J, with 8 bases in between. This CDR3 spans 12 amino acids. Germline V gene data show CDR1 as SNHLY and CDR2 as FYNNEI. For the CDR3, the DNA is TGTGCCAGCAGTATTAGTCAAGATACGCAGTATTTT. This gives the protein CASSISQDTQYF. The complete variable domain, with remaining parts taken from reference TRBV2 and TRBJ2-3, reads EPEVTQTPSHQVTQMGQEVILRCVPISNHLYFYWYRQILGQKVEFLVSFYNNEISEKSEIFDDQFSVERPDGSNFTLKIRSTKLEDSAMYFCASSISQDTQYFGPGTRLTVL.

The chain uses TRBV19 and TRBJ1-5, with 9 bases fitting TRBD1. The CDR3 covers 14 residues. In germline, CDR1 is LNHDA, CDR2 SQIVND (reference sequence). After removal of 5 bases from V and 5 bases from J, the junction contained 4 bases not matched to a gene. DNA for the CDR3: TGTGCCAGTAGTCTCAGGACAGGGGATCAGCCCCAGCATTTT. Translating it yields CASSLRTGDQPQHF. Filled out from reference TRBV19 and TRBJ1-5, the complete variable domain reads DGGITQSPKYLFRKEGQNVTLSCEQNLNHDAMYWYRQDPGQGLRLIYYSQIVNDFQKGDIAEGYSVSREKKESFPLTVTSAQKNPTAFYLCASSLRTGDQPQHFGDGTRLSIL.

The rearrangement links TRBV29-1 to TRBJ1-1; D is unclear. V lost 7 bases, J lost 1 base, and 7 bases lay in between. Germline lookup yields CDR1 SQVTM and CDR2 ANQGSEA. The CDR3 covers 11 residues. CDR3 DNA: TGCAGCGCCGCGGAGAACACTGAAGCTTTCTTT. Amino acid sequence: CSAAENTEAFF. The full variable domain, rest sourced from reference TRBV29-1 and TRBJ1-1, is SAVISQKPSRDICQRGTSLTIQCQVDSQVTMMFWYRQQPGQSLTLIATANQGSEATYESGFVIDKFPISRPNLTFSTLTVSNMSPEDSSIYLCSAAENTEAFFGQGTRLTVV.

This chain connects TRBV4-2 to TRBJ1-6; tentatively, D is TRBD1 (6 bases). V lost 5 bases and J lost 7, with 18 bases in between. This CDR3 region has 16 residues. CDR1 is LGHNA and CDR2 is YNFKEQ in the germline V gene. In DNA, the CDR3 is TGTGCCAGCAGCGCCAGGGGATCCCCTTTCAATTCACCCCTCCACTTT. Translated: CASSARGSPFNSPLHF.

In this sample, this clonotype turned up once. The chain links TRBV6-5 to TRBJ1-2, with 11 bases aligning to TRBD1. Per the germline V gene, CDR1 is MNHEY and CDR2 is SVGAGI. CDR3 size: 16 residues. V shed 2 bases, J shed 5 bases, and the junction held 7 bases outside the gene matches. CDR3 sequence (DNA): TGTGCCAGCAGTTACCTAACCGGGACAGGGGGGTATGGCTACACCTTC. This translates into CASSYLTGTGGYGYTF.

The rearrangement joins TRBV3-1 to TRBJ2-3; no clear D. The V gene lost 0 bases and the J gene lost 5 bases, with 3 bases spanning the gap. CDR1 is LGHDT and CDR2 is YNNKEL in the germline V gene (reference sequence). The CDR3 totals 12 residues. Here the CDR3 DNA reads TGTGCCAGCAGCCAAGATGGAGATACGCAGTATTTT. This sequence encodes CASSQDGDTQYF.

The rearrangement uses TRBV27 and TRBJ1-6; the D gene is possibly TRBD1 (6 bases). The CDR3 contains 17 residues. Trimming removed 2 bases from V and 2 bases from J, with 13 bases in between. Germline V lookup: CDR1 MNHEY, CDR2 SMNVEV (reference sequence). The CDR3 sequence: CASSLIQGGTYNSPLHF. CDR3 nucleotide sequence: TGTGCCAGCAGTTTAATACAGGGAGGGACCTATAATTCACCCCTCCACTTT.

The chain uses TRBV7-2 and TRBJ2-6; D unclear. Trimming pared 9 bases from V and 8 bases from J, leaving 8 bases between. The CDR3 extends over 11 amino acids. The germline V gene has CDR1 SGHTA and CDR2 FQGNSA. CDR3: CASGRSNVLTF. For the CDR3, the DNA is TGTGCCAGTGGACGGTCCAACGTCCTGACTTTC. The full variable domain, with the rest looked up from reference TRBV7-2 and TRBJ2-6, is GAGVSQSPSNKVTEKGKDVELRCDPISGHTALYWYRQSLGQGLEFLIYFQGNSAPDKSGLPSDRFSAERTGGSVSTLTIQRTQQEDSAVYLCASGRSNVLTFGAGSRLTVL.

This sequence joins TRBV2 and TRBJ2-3; D remains unclear. Trimming left V 1 base short and J 6 bases short, with 23 bases between. Germline lookup yields CDR1 SNHLY and CDR2 FYNNEI. The CDR3 covers 18 residues. The CDR3 DNA sequence: TGTGCCAGCAGTGAAGTGGTGGCGGCCGAAACGAGTGAGGATACGCAGTATTTT. Its protein is CASSEVVAAETSEDTQYF.

This chain links TRBV6-5 with TRBJ2-7; D is possibly TRBD1 (7 bases). Germline V CDR1 and CDR2: MNHEY, SVGAGI. V dropped 0 bases and J dropped 6 bases, with 15 bases sitting between them. CDR3 size: 15 residues. CDR3 loop: CASSYSFRGVREQYF. The CDR3 DNA sequence: TGTGCCAGCAGTTACTCGTTCAGGGGGGTGCGCGAGCAGTACTTC.

The chain joins TRBV5-6 to TRBJ2-3; 11 bases are a match to TRBD2. The CDR3 covers 15 residues. With V trimmed by 2 bases and J by 6 bases, 5 bases remained unmatched. Germline V CDR1 and CDR2: SGHDT, YYEEEE. CDR3 DNA sequence: TGTGCCAGCAGCTTAACTAGCGGGGGACGGGATACGCAGTATTTT. This gives the protein CASSLTSGGRDTQYF.

The CDR3 DNA reads TGTGCCAGCAGCTCCTGGGACAGGGACCACAATGAGCAGTTCTTC. Amino acid sequence: CASSSWDRDHNEQFF. The chain joins TRBV5-6 to TRBJ2-1; 9 bases fit TRBD1. The CDR3 runs to 15 residues. V trimming: 3 bases; J trimming: 5 bases; junction bases outside the gene matches: 6. Germline CDR1 and CDR2: SGHDT and YYEEEE.

The CDR3 nucleotides are TGTGCCAGCAGTGGCCGGGCAGGGACCTACGAGCAGTACTTC. Protein: CASSGRAGTYEQYF. This chain links TRBV6-1 with TRBJ2-7; D is possibly TRBD1 (5 bases). The ends were cut back, 4 bases at V and 2 bases at J, with 12 bases in the middle. In germline, CDR1 is MNHNS, CDR2 SASEGT. The CDR3 covers 14 residues.

The chain uses TRBV3-1 and TRBJ2-7; 10 bases match TRBD1. Germline V gives CDR1 LGHDT, CDR2 YNNKEL (reference sequence). Germline trimming cut 3 bases from V and 5 bases from J; bases unmatched to any gene: 10. This CDR3 is 16 amino acids long. The CDR3: CASSQGGVGTGDEQYF. As DNA, the CDR3 is TGTGCCAGCAGCCAGGGAGGGGTCGGGACAGGGGACGAGCAGTACTTC.

This chain joins TRBV5-1 and TRBJ2-1, with 7 bases that match TRBD2. Germline assignment: CDR1 SGHRS and CDR2 YFSETQ. CDR3 length: 14 residues. The ends lost 7 bases at V and 4 bases at J; junction bases unmatched: 8. The CDR3 protein is CASVFGGIYNEQFF. The CDR3 DNA reads TGCGCCAGCGTCTTCGGGGGGATTTACAATGAGCAGTTCTTC.